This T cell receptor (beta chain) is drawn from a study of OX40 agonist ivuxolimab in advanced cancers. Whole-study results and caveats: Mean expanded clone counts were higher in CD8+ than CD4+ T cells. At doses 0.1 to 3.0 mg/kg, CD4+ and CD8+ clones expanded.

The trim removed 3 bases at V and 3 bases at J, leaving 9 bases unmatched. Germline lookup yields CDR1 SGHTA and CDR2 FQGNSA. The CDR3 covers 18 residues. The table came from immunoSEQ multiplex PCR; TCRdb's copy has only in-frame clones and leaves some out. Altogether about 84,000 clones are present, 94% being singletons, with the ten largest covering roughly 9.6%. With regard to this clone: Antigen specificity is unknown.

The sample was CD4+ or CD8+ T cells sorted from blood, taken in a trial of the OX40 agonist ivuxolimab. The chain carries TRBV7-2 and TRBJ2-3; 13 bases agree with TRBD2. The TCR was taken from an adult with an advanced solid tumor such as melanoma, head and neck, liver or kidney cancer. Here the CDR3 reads CASSFPRTSGSITDTQYF. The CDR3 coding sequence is TGTGCCAGCAGCTTCCCGAGGACTAGCGGGAGTATAACAGATACGCAGTATTTT.